This TCR beta chain is from a study of beta chain features in type 1 diabetes. Trimming at V came to 5 bases and at J to 3 bases, leaving 5 bases not matched to a gene. The CDR3 contains 14 residues. Germline CDR1 SEHNR, CDR2 FQNEAQ (reference sequence). The study reverse transcribed the entire isolated RNA, so it sequenced expressed TCRB transcripts. This table comes from immunoSEQ multiplex PCR, and its TCRdb copy is limited to in-frame clones, with some not included. The sample lists 360,000 or so clones; roughly 21% were seen once. This clonotype was sampled from a woman aged 18-35 years in good health. The chain employs TRBV7-9 and TRBJ1-2, with TRBD1 matching 8 bases. Material: naive CD4+ T cells from blood. The CDR3 coding sequence is TGTGCCAGCAGCGCGGACAGGGACGACTATGGCTACACCTTC. Translation gives CASSADRDDYGYTF.